The source of this T cell receptor (beta chain) is a study of cytomegalovirus exposure and HLA in healthy donors. Overall study findings and caveats: TCR beta chains numbering under 200 were designated cytomegalovirus-associated.

Among the donors, all were healthy bone marrow donors. This CDR3 is 15 amino acids long. The ends lost 5 bases at V and 5 bases at J; junction bases unmatched: 10. Germline CDR1 MNHNS, CDR2 SASEGT. Both 60 Vbeta primers and 13 Jbeta primers went into the PCR. The assay was immunoSEQ multiplex PCR, and TCRdb's table has in-frame clones only and misses some. This sample has about 210,000 clones, with 70% to 90% found just once. With regard to this clone: Its antigen is not known.

The source is a woman in her twenties or thirties in good health and CMV-seronegative. This chain uses TRBV6-1 with TRBJ2-7; TRBD2 matches at 9 bases. Input material: PBMCs. The CDR3 spells CASSSVAGGPHEQYF. The CDR3, as DNA: TGTGCCAGCAGTTCCGTGGCGGGAGGGCCCCACGAGCAGTACTTC.